These 19 T cell receptor beta chains were sequenced from one sample in a study of blood T cell repertoires in COVID-19. The repertoire was sequenced with immunoSEQ multiplex PCR; TCRdb's copy has only in-frame clones and lacks some. The table lists over 35,000 clones, approximately 83% of them singletons, with roughly a third in the top ten. The sequencing input was peripheral blood. The receptors stem from an elderly woman with COVID-19, enrolled during active disease.

This chain uses TRBV12-3 or TRBV12-4 with TRBJ1-5, with TRBD1 identical over 9 bases. J was trimmed by 6 bases and V by 6 bases; bases with no gene match: 3. There are 13 residues in the CDR3. The CDR3 nucleotides are TGTGCCAGCAGCCGGGACAGGGCTCAGCCCCAGCATTTT. As protein: CASSRDRAQPQHF.

This chain's CDR3 is CATEDRGTPEAFF. The CDR3 bases are TGTGCCACGGAAGACAGGGGGACCCCTGAAGCTTTCTTT. The chain links TRBV10-3 to TRBJ1-1; 9 bases map to TRBD1. The CDR3 is 13 residues long. The trim removed 10 bases at V and 6 bases at J, leaving 9 bases unmatched. Germline CDR1 ENHRY, CDR2 SYGVKD.

The rearrangement links TRBV2 to TRBJ1-6; tentative D call: TRBD1 (6 bases). This CDR3 spans 16 amino acids. Germline CDR1 is SNHLY and CDR2 is FYNNEI. Trimming stripped 2 bases from V and 1 base from J, with 9 bases between. The CDR3 sequence: CASSERGGSYNSPLHF. DNA of the CDR3: TGTGCCAGCAGTGAAAGGGGGGGATCCTATAATTCACCCCTCCACTTT.

The rearrangement joins TRBV10-3 to TRBJ2-7; TRBD2 aligns across 7 bases. Germline-derived CDR1 and CDR2 are ENHRY and SYGVKD. The CDR3 covers 14 residues. V shed 4 bases, J shed 0 bases, and the junction held 3 bases outside the gene matches. CDR3 in amino acids: CAISATSASYEQYF. The CDR3 DNA reads as TGTGCCATCAGTGCTACTAGCGCCTCCTACGAGCAGTACTTC.

CDR3 residues: CASSPDRVGQETQYF. The CDR3 DNA reads TGCGCCAGCAGCCCGGACAGGGTAGGGCAAGAGACCCAGTACTTC. The chain is built from TRBV5-1 and TRBJ2-5; 8 bases are shared with TRBD1. This CDR3 has 15 amino acids. Germline CDR1 SGHRS, CDR2 YFSETQ. V lost 4 bases, J lost 2 bases, and 7 bases stayed unmatched.

The sample holds one count of this clone. The chain joins TRBV2 to TRBJ2-2, with 8 bases fitting TRBD1. J lost 1 base, V lost 8 bases, and 6 bases had no gene match. The length of the CDR3 is 15 residues. CDR1 and CDR2 (germline): SNHLY, FYNNEI. In nucleotides, the CDR3 is TGTGCCAGCGGGGGACAGGCCAGGAACACCGGGGAGCTGTTTTTT. This gives the protein CASGGQARNTGELFF.

This chain connects TRBV6-6 to TRBJ2-5; 8 nucleotides line up with TRBD1. Germline V gene data show CDR1 as MNHNY and CDR2 as SVGAGI (reference sequence). The CDR3 totals 16 residues. V lost 0 bases to trimming and J lost 4 bases; unmatched junction nucleotides: 7. The CDR3: CASSYSLGTGRETQYF. Written as DNA, the CDR3 is TGTGCCAGCAGTTACTCGCTGGGGACAGGTAGAGAGACCCAGTACTTC.

The rearrangement uses TRBV9 and TRBJ1-3; a possible D gene is TRBD1 (5 bases). V dropped 0 bases and J dropped 1 base, with 11 bases sitting between them. The CDR3 loop spans 16 amino acids. The germline V gene has CDR1 SGDLS and CDR2 YYNGEE. The CDR3 DNA reads as TGTGCCAGCAGCGTAGCTATGGGGCAGTCTGGAAACACCATATATTTT. Its protein is CASSVAMGQSGNTIYF. Supplemented by reference TRBV9 and TRBJ1-3, the full variable domain reads DSGVTQTPKHLITATGQRVTLRCSPRSGDLSVYWYQQSLDQGLQFLIQYYNGEERAKGNILERFSAQQFPDLHSELNLSSLELGDSALYFCASSVAMGQSGNTIYFGEGSWLTVV.

The V call is TRBV4-1, the J call TRBJ2-3; unclear D gene. This CDR3 contains 14 residues. The germline V gene encodes CDR1 MGHRA and CDR2 YSYEKL. The V and J ends lost 2 bases and 5 bases respectively, with 11 bases between them. The CDR3 coding sequence is TGCGCCAGCAGCCAAATCACAGTTGGAGATACGCAGTATTTT. This translates into CASSQITVGDTQYF.

The rearrangement joins TRBV20-1 to TRBJ2-5, with TRBD2 as a possible D gene (6 bases). The CDR3 contains 15 residues. CDR1 and CDR2 (germline): DFQATT, SNEGSKA (reference sequence). The V end was cut by 3 bases, the J end by 0 bases, with 14 bases between. The CDR3 DNA follows: TGCAGTGCTAGTCCAGGACTATCGTACCAAGAGACCCAGTACTTC. It codes for CSASPGLSYQETQYF.

The chain uses TRBV20-1 and TRBJ2-1; TRBD2 aligns across 9 bases. Trimming cost V 3 bases and J 4 bases; bases outside gene matches: 7. This CDR3 spans 15 amino acids. The germline gives CDR1 DFQATT, CDR2 SNEGSKA (reference sequence). This CDR3 is CSASWAGGPYNEQFF. In DNA, the CDR3 is TGCAGTGCTAGTTGGGCGGGAGGGCCGTACAATGAGCAGTTCTTC.

This chain uses TRBV28 with TRBJ2-5, with D perhaps matching TRBD2 (5 bases). The germline gives CDR1 MDHEN, CDR2 SYDVKM. V dropped 7 bases and J dropped 7 bases, with 10 bases sitting between them. This CDR3 has 11 residues. The chain's CDR3 is CASNRGRTQYF. In DNA, the CDR3 is TGTGCCAGCAACCGAGGGAGGACCCAGTACTTC.

The CDR3 region has the DNA TGTGCCATCAGTGAGGGCGGGGGAACAGATACGCAGTATTTT. Protein product: CAISEGGGTDTQYF. This chain joins TRBV10-3 and TRBJ2-3; 7 positions match TRBD2. The germline V gene encodes CDR1 ENHRY and CDR2 SYGVKD. The CDR3 spans 14 residues. V gave up 2 bases and J gave up 3 bases; unmatched junction bases: 2.

The rearrangement joins TRBV3-1 (or the pseudogene TRBV3-2) to TRBJ2-1; TRBD2 is a possible D gene (7 bases). The CDR3 has 12 amino acids. Deletions cut 6 bases from V and 7 bases from J, with 10 bases between. The V gene's germline CDR1 is LGHDT and CDR2 YNNKEL (reference sequence). CDR3 bases: TGTGCCAGCAGGGGAGGGGGAAATGAGCAGTTCTTC. Encoded protein: CASRGGGNEQFF.

This clone was detected only a few times. The rearrangement links TRBV5-4 to TRBJ2-7; D may be TRBD1 (6 bases). Per the germline V gene, CDR1 is SGHNT and CDR2 is YYREEE (reference sequence). Trimming cost V 10 bases and J 1 base, with 15 bases left between them. The CDR3 sequence is 13 residues long. CDR3 sequence reads: CAGGSGLSYEQYF. CDR3 nucleotides: TGTGCCGGGGGCAGCGGCCTTTCCTACGAGCAGTACTTC.

The chain links TRBV5-1 to TRBJ2-5; 7 bases fit TRBD1. Germline values: CDR1 SGHRS, CDR2 YFSETQ. V lost 4 bases and J lost 3; bases outside the gene matches: 6. The CDR3 contains 14 residues. The CDR3 protein is CASSQGQLKETQYF. The DNA for the CDR3 is TGCGCCAGCAGCCAGGGACAGCTGAAAGAGACCCAGTACTTC.

The chain employs TRBV18 and TRBJ1-3; D is ambiguous. V was cut by 4 bases and J by 0 bases, with 13 bases left in between. Germline V lookup: CDR1 KGHSH, CDR2 LQKENI. This CDR3 contains 16 residues. The chain's CDR3 is CASSLRSASSGNTIYF. The CDR3 DNA reads TGTGCCAGCTCACTCCGGTCTGCGAGCTCTGGAAACACCATATATTTT.

The V and J genes are TRBV5-1 and TRBJ2-3; TRBD2 is a possible D gene (5 bases). Per germline, CDR1 SGHRS and CDR2 YFSETQ. The V gene lost 0 bases and the J gene lost 2 bases, with 7 bases spanning the gap. CDR3 length: 14 residues. The CDR3 protein is CASSLAGITDTQYF. CDR3 DNA sequence: TGCGCCAGCAGCTTGGCGGGAATCACAGATACGCAGTATTTT.

V is TRBV7-9 and J is TRBJ1-1; D ambiguous. This CDR3 is 13 amino acids long. The V end lost 4 bases, the J end lost 3 bases, and 9 bases lay between the germline ends. From germline, CDR1 is SEHNR and CDR2 FQNEAQ (reference sequence). The CDR3 spells CASSSRVDTEAFF. DNA of the CDR3: TGTGCCAGCAGCTCGAGGGTGGACACTGAAGCTTTCTTT.